This T cell receptor (beta chain) was documented in a study of T cell repertoires in cytomegalovirus infection. About the study: The public TCR beta signatures pointed to both CMV infection and matching HLA type. The study's findings and limits: CMV carriers with the relevant HLA were identified by cumulative public TCR beta family frequency. Clonotype analysis showed dominance of the ex vivo response by HLA-C-restricted CMV-specific TCR beta clonotypes.

In TCRdb, the reads were re-called with MiXCR into one record per CDR3 protein. The data show a few hundred thousand distinct CDR3 sequences, approximately 9.1% seen once. This clonotype was recorded at least ten times. The target antigen is unknown. J was trimmed by 6 bases and V by 5 bases; bases with no gene match: 7. Germline V gene data show CDR1 as SEHNR and CDR2 as FQNEAQ (reference sequence). This CDR3 region has 14 residues. The chain links TRBV7-9 to TRBJ2-7; 10 bases agree with TRBD2. The TCR was taken from a human donor in good health (CMV status not recorded). Some clones in this sample may be carry-over from other donors' samples. The sample comprised PBMCs. The CDR3 region is CASSLSGGPREQYF. CDR3 nucleotide sequence: TGTGCCAGCAGCCTTAGCGGGGGGCCACGCGAGCAGTACTTC.